The entry below describes one T cell receptor (beta chain). It has no known antigen specificity. Base qualities are not at hand, and no much larger clone is one base apart. The CDR3, from cysteine to phenylalanine, totals 16 residues. Here the CDR3 DNA is all that survives: 48 bases in frame from base 1. The germline V gene specifies MGHRA as CDR1 and YSYEKL as CDR2. V loses 4 bases of germline sequence and J loses 6 bases, and the interval between the two ends is 19 bases. Read against the paper, the sample's time point label means: about 28 days (+/-7) after the second vaccine dose. AZD1222 recipients whose second dose came at about 4 weeks and those whose second dose came at about 12 weeks were combined into one group, since spike-specific TCR depth and breadth did not differ between the two schedules. Samples from vaccinated people were obtained from the UK trials COV001 and COV002, which included a single-blind randomized controlled phase 2/3 trial of AZD1222 (ChAdOx1 nCoV-19) in healthy adults. Trial participant PBMC samples were collected at day 0 and day 28 after the second dose for TCRbeta chain sequencing.

The data were taken from a study of T cell responses to AZD1222 COVID-19 vaccine (dated by TCRdb to the early 2020s). General notes on the study: A total of 233 trial participants underwent TCR sequencing, of whom about 210 had received two doses of AZD1222 and roughly 26 had received two doses of the MenACWY control vaccine. Trial participants were enrolled by age into 18-55, 56-69 and 70-plus year subgroups, with around 150, 28 and 57 TCR-sequenced participants respectively. The full study reports these points: Because no day 14 peak-response samples were available, repertoires were characterized only after the peak T cell response. The 56-69-year group was small, and its depth increase did not reach significance, likely because of low power. Spike-specific TCR breadth and depth rose significantly after two AZD1222 doses compared with day 0 and with MenACWY recipients. CD4 TCRs associated with the vaccine covered the entire spike protein, and the dominant responses were in regions 160-218 and 743-854. Only five to seven AZD1222 recipients were SARS-CoV-2 seropositive at baseline, limiting conclusions about previously exposed vaccinees. Most participants were white British and females outnumbered males, and the authors suggested that clonal diversity may have been underestimated. Nearly half of unique spike-specific TCRs reportedly recognized epitopes outside regions mutated in the B.1.351 and B.1.1.7 variants.

The CDR3 regions of human TCRbeta chains were analyzed by immunosequencing. As for the authors' bioinformatics: TCRs in the repertoires were compared against a reference library of SARS-CoV-2-specific TCRs that had been generated with the MIRA antigen-specificity platform. Breadth was defined as the fraction of unique TCRs that were SARS-CoV-2-associated. Depth was defined as the fraction of total T cells that were SARS-CoV-2-associated. Using the MIRA data, every spike-specific TCR was mapped to the spike region that the TCR reacted to and assigned to either a CD4 or a CD8 class. Log10-transformed breadth and depth values were compared by one-way ANOVA with Sidak's multiple comparisons tests. Sourced from immuneACCESS, this table was stored by TCRdb with only in-frame sequences that have V and J called. A share of the clones is absent; for the studies checked, an unresolved V gene accounts for under half, and the remainder has no known explanation. V and J calls and clone size are as listed in that table; D and trimming were resolved from the DNA. This sample comprises roughly 100,000 clones, roughly 87% of them detected only once. The ten most abundant clones make up under 3% of the sample.

This specimen consisted of peripheral blood, obtained 28 days after the second AZD1222 dose. The TCR originated in an adult who received the AZD1222 COVID-19 vaccine. Here the chain combines TRBV4-1 and TRBJ2-1; TRBD2 could be the D gene, as 6 bases match. The bases read TGCGCCAGCAGCCCAACCGTAGCGGACCTACCCAATGAGCAGTTCTTC. Its protein is CASSPTVADLPNEQFF.